The rows below give T cell receptor beta chains drawn from one sample of a study of Ad26.COV2.S vaccination and SARS-CoV-2 variants. Clones were sequenced by immunoSEQ multiplex PCR, and TCRdb holds only the in-frame ones, with some missing. This sample carries about 350,000 clones, roughly 94% of them seen once, and the ten largest clones take 3.9%. The starting material was peripheral blood, obtained after recovery from COVID-19. Source of these receptors: a human donor who had recovered from COVID-19. Both conserved end residues are part of each CDR3. The order of the fields is clone size, V gene, J gene, D gene, CDR3 DNA, CDR3 protein. D genes are given only for firm matches. Size tells how often a clone was seen (once, few, many) or the class of an expanded clone, and some rows leave it out.

few	TRBV2	TRBJ1-3	-	TGTGCCAGCAGTGAAGGGCGGCAGCGTTATGGAAACACCATATATTTT	CASSEGRQRYGNTIYF
-	TRBV19	TRBJ2-5	-	TGTGCCAGTAGTATAACGAGGGGACGGGAGACCCAGTACTTC	CASSITRGRETQYF
once	TRBV7-2	TRBJ1-4	-	TGTGCCAGCAGCTTAGCCAGGGTTGAAAAACTGTTTTTT	CASSLARVEKLFF
-	TRBV10-2	TRBJ2-1	-	TGCGCCAGCAGTGACCCTGGACTTGAGCAGTTCTTC	CASSDPGLEQFF
-	TRBV10-3	TRBJ1-3	-	TGTGCCATCAGTGGGAACAGGGACGACACCATATATTTT	CAISGNRDDTIYF
-	TRBV3-1/TRBV3-2	TRBJ2-1	TRBD2	TGTGCCAGCAGCCCTTTAGCGGGTAGCTCCTACAATGAGCAGTTCTTC	CASSPLAGSSYNEQFF
-	TRBV19	TRBJ1-5	TRBD1	TGTGCCAGTAGTATAGAAGGGGGCATTCAGCCCCAGCATTTT	CASSIEGGIQPQHF
-	TRBV25-1	TRBJ1-5	TRBD1	TGTGCCAGCAGCCAGAATCGACAGGGTAATCAGCCCCAGCATTTT	CASSQNRQGNQPQHF
-	TRBV27	TRBJ1-2	TRBD1	TGTGCCAGCAGTTTCGTCGACAGGGGCCTTTATGGCTACACCTTC	CASSFVDRGLYGYTF
once	TRBV20-1	TRBJ1-2	TRBD1	TGCAGTGCTAGTATACAGGGGTCCTATGGCTACACCTTC	CSASIQGSYGYTF
-	TRBV7-9	TRBJ2-5	TRBD2	TGTGCCAGCAGCCTAGGAGGACTAGCGGGGTCAATGACCCAGTACTTC	CASSLGGLAGSMTQYF
-	TRBV12-3/TRBV12-4	TRBJ1-1	-	TGTGCCAGCAGGTCCGAGGGTTTCGGTGAAGCTTTCTTT	CASRSEGFGEAFF
few	TRBV7-6	TRBJ2-2	-	TGTGCCAGCAGCTTAGGGTGGACCGGGGAGCTGTTTTTT	CASSLGWTGELFF
-	TRBV5-1	TRBJ1-3	-	TGCGCCAGCAGCTTGGGAAGGGTGTCTGGAAACACCATATATTTT	CASSLGRVSGNTIYF
-	TRBV7-2	TRBJ2-5	TRBD2	TGTGCCAGCAGCTCTAGCGGGGGGGGAGAGACCCAGTACTTC	CASSSSGGGETQYF
-	TRBV29-1	TRBJ2-1	-	TGCAGCGTTCGAGGGGCCAGGTCGAGGGTCAATGAGCAGTTCTTC	CSVRGARSRVNEQFF
-	TRBV6-2/TRBV6-3	TRBJ2-7	-	TGTGCCAGCAGTTACTCGTGGGGGAAGTACGAGCAGTACTTC	CASSYSWGKYEQYF
-	TRBV5-4	TRBJ1-3	-	TGTGCCAGCAGCTTTGTAGTGTGGAGCTCTGGAAACACCATATATTTT	CASSFVVWSSGNTIYF
-	TRBV6-4	TRBJ1-1	-	TGTGCCAGCAGTGAGTCGGGGGGGGACACTGAAGCTTTCTTT	CASSESGGDTEAFF
-	TRBV9	TRBJ1-6	-	TGTGCCAGCAGCGTAGAAGGGTTTTCACCCCTCCACTTT	CASSVEGFSPLHF
-	TRBV7-6	TRBJ2-2	TRBD1	TGTGCCAGCAGCCGACGGACAGGGAGCACCGGGGAGCTGTTTTTT	CASSRRTGSTGELFF
-	TRBV5-4	TRBJ2-1	TRBD2	TGTGCCAGCAGCTTGGGCGGGGGGACCTTTTACAATGAGCAGTTCTTC	CASSLGGGTFYNEQFF
-	TRBV5-1	TRBJ2-2	TRBD1	TGCGCCAGCAGTCCCCGGACAGGTAACACCGGGGAGCTGTTTTTT	CASSPRTGNTGELFF
-	TRBV6-5	TRBJ2-3	TRBD1	TGTGCCATCGACAGGGGCCGAGATACGCAGTATTTT	CAIDRGRDTQYF
-	TRBV7-3	TRBJ1-1	-	TGTGCCAGCAGCTCTTCAGCGAACACTGAAGCTTTCTTT	CASSSSANTEAFF
-	TRBV5-6	TRBJ2-1	TRBD2	TGTGCCAGCAGCTTTATTAGCGGGGCCGAGGGGGGGCAGTTCTTC	CASSFISGAEGGQFF
-	TRBV5-1	TRBJ2-1	-	TGCGCCAGCAGCACGGTGGGGGGTAACAATGAGCAGTTCTTC	CASSTVGGNNEQFF
-	TRBV11-2	TRBJ2-1	TRBD2	TGTGCCAGCATCCAGGGTCTAGCGGGGTACAATGAGCAGTTCTTC	CASIQGLAGYNEQFF
-	TRBV5-8	TRBJ2-5	TRBD2	TGTGCCAGCAGCTTGTTCACTAGCGGGGGAAGTTTGCAGACCCAGTACTTC	CASSLFTSGGSLQTQYF
-	TRBV25-1	TRBJ2-3	-	TGTGCCAGCAGTGAATGGGGGACGGGCTCTAGCACAGATACGCAGTATTTT	CASSEWGTGSSTDTQYF
-	TRBV19	TRBJ1-4	-	TGTGCCAGTAGTATAGATTACCGATACAGGGTTCGGGAAAAACTGTTTTTT	CASSIDYRYRVREKLFF
-	TRBV6-5	TRBJ2-3	TRBD2	TGTGCCAGCAGTTACACCCTGAGCGGGGGCTCAGATACGCAGTATTTT	CASSYTLSGGSDTQYF
-	TRBV5-4	TRBJ1-2	TRBD1	TGTGCCAGCAGCTTTCCCGGGACAGGGGCCAATGGCTACACCTTC	CASSFPGTGANGYTF
-	TRBV5-1	TRBJ2-7	-	TGCGCCAGCAGCACTGGAGCAGGGGCCTACGAGCAGTACTTC	CASSTGAGAYEQYF
-	TRBV15	TRBJ2-3	-	TGTGCCACCAGCAGACAGGGAACAGATACGCAGTATTTT	CATSRQGTDTQYF
-	TRBV11-1	TRBJ1-3	-	TGTGCCAGCACCGGCCAGGGGAAACTTGGAAACACCATATATTTT	CASTGQGKLGNTIYF
once	TRBV12-3/TRBV12-4	TRBJ1-1	-	TGTGCCAGCAGTTTGTTAATGAACACTGAAGCTTTCTTT	CASSLLMNTEAFF
-	TRBV5-1	TRBJ2-3	-	TGCGCCAGCAGACCCTTTGGACAGTTTGCCACAGATACGCAGTATTTT	CASRPFGQFATDTQYF